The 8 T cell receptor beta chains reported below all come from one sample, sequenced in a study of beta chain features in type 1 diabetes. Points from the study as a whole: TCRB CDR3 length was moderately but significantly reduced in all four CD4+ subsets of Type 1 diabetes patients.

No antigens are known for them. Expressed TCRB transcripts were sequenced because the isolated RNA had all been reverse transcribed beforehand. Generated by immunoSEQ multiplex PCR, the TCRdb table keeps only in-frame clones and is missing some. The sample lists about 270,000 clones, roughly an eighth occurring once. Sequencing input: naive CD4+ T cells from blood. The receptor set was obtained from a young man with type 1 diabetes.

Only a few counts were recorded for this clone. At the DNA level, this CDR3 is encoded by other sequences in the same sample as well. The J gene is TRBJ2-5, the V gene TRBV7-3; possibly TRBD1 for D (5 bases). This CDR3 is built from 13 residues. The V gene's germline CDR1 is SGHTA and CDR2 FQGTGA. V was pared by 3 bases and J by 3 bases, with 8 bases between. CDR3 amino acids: CASSLSREETQYF. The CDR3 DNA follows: TGTGCCAGCAGCTTGTCCAGGGAAGAGACCCAGTACTTC.

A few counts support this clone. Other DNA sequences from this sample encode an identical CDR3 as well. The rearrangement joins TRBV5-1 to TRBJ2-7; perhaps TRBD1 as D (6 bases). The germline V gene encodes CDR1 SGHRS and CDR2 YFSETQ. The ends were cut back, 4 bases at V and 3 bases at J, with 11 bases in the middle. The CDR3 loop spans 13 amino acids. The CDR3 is CASSGSQGYEQYF. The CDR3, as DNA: TGCGCCAGCAGCGGCTCACAGGGCTACGAGCAGTACTTC.

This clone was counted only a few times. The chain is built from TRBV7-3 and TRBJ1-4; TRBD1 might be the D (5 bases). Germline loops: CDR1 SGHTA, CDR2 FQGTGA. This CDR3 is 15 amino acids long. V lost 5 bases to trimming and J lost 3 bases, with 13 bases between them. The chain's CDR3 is CASSRSGGSNEKLFF. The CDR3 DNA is TGTGCCAGCAGCCGGTCTGGGGGGTCTAATGAAAAACTGTTTTTT.

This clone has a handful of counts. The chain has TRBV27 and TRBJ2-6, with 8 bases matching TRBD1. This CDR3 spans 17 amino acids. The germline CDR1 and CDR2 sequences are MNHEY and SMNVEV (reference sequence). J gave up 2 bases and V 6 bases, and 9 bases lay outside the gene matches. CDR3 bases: TGTGCCAGCAGCACGCAGACAGGGGTCCCTGGGGCCAACGTCCTGACTTTC. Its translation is CASSTQTGVPGANVLTF.

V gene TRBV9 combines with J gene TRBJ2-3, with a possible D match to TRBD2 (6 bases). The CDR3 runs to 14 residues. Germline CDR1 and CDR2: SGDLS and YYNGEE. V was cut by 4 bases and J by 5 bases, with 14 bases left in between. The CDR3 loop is CASSSDGGVDTQYF. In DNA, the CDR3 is TGTGCCAGCAGCTCAGACGGGGGAGTAGATACGCAGTATTTT. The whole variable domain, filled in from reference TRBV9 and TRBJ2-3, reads DSGVTQTPKHLITATGQRVTLRCSPRSGDLSVYWYQQSLDQGLQFLIQYYNGEERAKGNILERFSAQQFPDLHSELNLSSLELGDSALYFCASSSDGGVDTQYFGPGTRLTVL.

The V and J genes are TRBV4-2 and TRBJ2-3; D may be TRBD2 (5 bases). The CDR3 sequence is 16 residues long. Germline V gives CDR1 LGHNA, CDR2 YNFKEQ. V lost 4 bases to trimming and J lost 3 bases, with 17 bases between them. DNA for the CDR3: TGTGCCAGCAGCCTAATGGGAGAGGGTGGGACAGATACGCAGTATTTT. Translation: CASSLMGEGGTDTQYF.

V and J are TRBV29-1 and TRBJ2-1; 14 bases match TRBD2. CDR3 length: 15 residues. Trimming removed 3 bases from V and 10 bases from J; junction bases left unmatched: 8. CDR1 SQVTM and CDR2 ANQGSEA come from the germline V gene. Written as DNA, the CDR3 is TGCAGCGTTGACCCATGGACTAGCGGGAGGACCGAGCAGTTCTTC. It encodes CSVDPWTSGRTEQFF.

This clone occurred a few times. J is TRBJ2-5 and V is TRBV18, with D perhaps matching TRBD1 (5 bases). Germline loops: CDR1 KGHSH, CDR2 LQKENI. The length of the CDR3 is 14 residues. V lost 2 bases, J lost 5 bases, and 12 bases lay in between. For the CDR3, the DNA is TGTGCCAGCTCACCAATGCAGGGTCAGGAGACCCAGTACTTC. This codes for CASSPMQGQETQYF.